The T cell receptor (beta chain) described here comes from a study of CD8+CD57+ T cells in acquired aplastic anemia. Study-level results: Controls and patients did not differ significantly in CD8+ Simpson's diversity.

The V end lost 6 bases, the J end lost 4 bases, and 10 bases lay between the germline ends. The CDR3 loop spans 14 amino acids. The germline V gene has CDR1 LNHDA and CDR2 SQIVND (reference sequence). Patients chosen for sequencing had CD8+CD57+ cells that had expanded, as shown by flow cytometry. Blood samples were obtained from patients who had received no prior therapy. Notes on this clonotype: Its antigen is currently unknown. A much larger clone lies a single base off, so this may be a read error.

Genomic DNA served as template for TCR beta VDJ and CDR3 profiling. TCRdb processed the reads anew with MiXCR; each CDR3 protein has one entry. The sample lists approximately 470,000 distinct CDR3 sequences; roughly 34% were seen once. The chain employs TRBV19 and TRBJ2-6; no clear D. The specimen was sorted CD4+, CD8+, or CD8+CD57+ T cells (not recorded which) from PBMCs. The sequence came from a human donor with aplastic anemia. The CDR3 DNA follows: TGTGCCAGTAGAGACACGGGCGGGGCCAACGTCCTGACTTTC. Amino acid sequence: CASRDTGGANVLTF.